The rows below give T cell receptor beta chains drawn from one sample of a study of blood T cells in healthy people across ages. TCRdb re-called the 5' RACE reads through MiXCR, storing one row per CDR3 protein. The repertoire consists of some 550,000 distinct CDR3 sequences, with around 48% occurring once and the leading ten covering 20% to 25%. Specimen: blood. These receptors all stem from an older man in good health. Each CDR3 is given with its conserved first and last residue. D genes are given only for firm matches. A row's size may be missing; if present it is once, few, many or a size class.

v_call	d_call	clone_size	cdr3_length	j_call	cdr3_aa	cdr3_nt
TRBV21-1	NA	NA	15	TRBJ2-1	CASSPLADPYNEQFF	TGTGCCAGCAGTCCCCTAGCGGACCCTTACAATGAGCAGTTCTTC
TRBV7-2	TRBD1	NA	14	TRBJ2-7	CASSPDRGAYEQYF	TGTGCCAGCAGCCCTGACAGGGGGGCCTACGAGCAGTACTTC
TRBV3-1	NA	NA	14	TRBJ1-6	CASSQPGTAPPLHF	TGTGCCAGCAGCCAACCCGGGACCGCGCCACCCCTCCACTTT
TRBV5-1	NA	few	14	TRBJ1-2	CASSSNWVETGYTF	TGCGCCAGCAGCTCCAACTGGGTTGAGACTGGCTACACCTTC
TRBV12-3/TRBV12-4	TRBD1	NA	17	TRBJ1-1	CANSHPGQGFMNTEAFF	TGTGCCAACTCCCACCCGGGACAGGGATTCATGAACACTGAAGCTTTCTTT
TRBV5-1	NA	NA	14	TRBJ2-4	CASSVGGGRDIQYF	TGCGCCAGCAGCGTGGGCGGGGGCAGAGACATTCAGTACTTC
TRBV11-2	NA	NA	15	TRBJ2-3	CASSTGKTSTDTQYF	TGTGCCAGCAGCACGGGGAAGACGTCCACAGATACGCAGTATTTT
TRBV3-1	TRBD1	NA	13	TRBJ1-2	CASSRRGPYGYTF	TGTGCCAGCAGCCGCAGGGGGCCCTATGGCTACACCTTC
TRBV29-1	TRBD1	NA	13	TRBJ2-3	CSVTGPDTDTQYF	TGCAGCGTGACAGGGCCGGACACAGATACGCAGTATTTT
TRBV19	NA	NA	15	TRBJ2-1	CASSTSQSSYNEQFF	TGTGCCAGTAGCACCAGCCAGAGCTCCTACAATGAGCAGTTCTTC
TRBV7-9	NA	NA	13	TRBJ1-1	CASSAGVNTEAFF	TGTGCCAGCAGCGCAGGGGTGAACACTGAAGCTTTCTTT
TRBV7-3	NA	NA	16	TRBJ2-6	CASSLTGSSGANVLTF	TGTGCCAGCAGCCTAACCGGCAGCTCTGGGGCCAACGTCCTGACTTTC
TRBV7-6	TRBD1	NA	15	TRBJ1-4	CASSLTGVDGEKLFF	TGTGCCAGCAGTTTAACAGGGGTGGATGGGGAAAAACTGTTTTTT
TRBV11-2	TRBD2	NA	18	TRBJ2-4	CASSLRRSSGSTQNIQYF	TGTGCCAGCAGCCTACGACGATCTAGCGGGAGTACACAAAACATTCAGTACTTC
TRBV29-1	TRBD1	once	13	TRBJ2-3	CSVGDRAAETQYF	TGCAGCGTTGGGGACAGGGCCGCAGAGACGCAGTATTTT
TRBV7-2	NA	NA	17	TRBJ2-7	CASSLSGTQGPQGEQYF	TGTGCCAGCAGCTTATCGGGGACCCAGGGCCCGCAAGGGGAGCAGTACTTC
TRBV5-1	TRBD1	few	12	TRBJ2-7	CASSTTGNEQYF	TGCGCCAGCAGTACGACAGGGAACGAGCAGTACTTC
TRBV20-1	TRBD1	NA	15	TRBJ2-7	CSALSGTGGGYEQYF	TGCAGTGCTTTATCCGGGACAGGGGGCGGGTACGAGCAGTACTTC
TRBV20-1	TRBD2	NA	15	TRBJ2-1	CSASRGTSSYNEQFF	TGCAGTGCTAGCAGGGGGACTAGCAGTTACAATGAGCAGTTCTTC
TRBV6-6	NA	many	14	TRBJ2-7	CASPPRAVVYEQYF	TGTGCCAGCCCCCCCCGGGCAGTGGTGTACGAGCAGTACTTC
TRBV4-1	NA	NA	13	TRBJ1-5	CASSQTEVQPQHF	TGCGCCAGCAGCCAGACCGAGGTGCAGCCCCAGCATTTT
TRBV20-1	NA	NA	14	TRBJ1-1	CSAKTHGGITEAFF	TGCAGTGCTAAGACCCACGGAGGGATCACTGAAGCTTTCTTT
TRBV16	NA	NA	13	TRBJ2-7	CASSQRLIYEQYF	TGTGCCAGCAGCCAACGGCTTATATACGAGCAGTACTTC
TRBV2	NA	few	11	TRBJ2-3	CASTTGYTQYF	TGTGCCAGCACTACCGGGTATACGCAGTATTTT
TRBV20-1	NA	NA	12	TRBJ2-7	CSATTPSYEQYF	TGCAGTGCTACCACACCGTCCTACGAGCAGTACTTC
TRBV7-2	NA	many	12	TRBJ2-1	CASSRTSNEQFF	TGTGCCAGCAGCAGAACTAGCAATGAGCAGTTCTTC
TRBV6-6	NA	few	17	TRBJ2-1	CASSLGYSRAGDDEQFF	TGTGCCAGCAGTTTAGGGTACTCTCGAGCGGGTGACGATGAGCAGTTCTTC
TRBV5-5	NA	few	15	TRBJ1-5	CASSLGQYSNQPQHF	TGTGCCAGCAGCTTGGGACAGTATAGCAATCAGCCCCAGCATTTT
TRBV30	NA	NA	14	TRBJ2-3	CAWTPLGSTDTQYF	TGTGCCTGGACCCCGCTGGGGAGCACAGATACGCAGTATTTT
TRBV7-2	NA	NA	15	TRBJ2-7	CASSLGFLVGYEQYF	TGTGCCAGCAGCTTAGGGTTCCTCGTAGGGTACGAGCAGTACTTC
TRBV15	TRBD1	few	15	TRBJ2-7	CATSSRTGGLNEQYF	TGTGCCACCAGCAGTCGGACAGGGGGCTTAAACGAGCAGTACTTC
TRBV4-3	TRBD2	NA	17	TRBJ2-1	CASSQEGLAGAYNEQFF	TGCGCCAGCAGCCAAGAGGGACTAGCGGGAGCGTACAATGAGCAGTTCTTC
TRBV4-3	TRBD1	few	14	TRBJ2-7	CASSQGTGMYEQYF	TGCGCCAGCAGCCAAGGGACAGGGATGTACGAGCAGTACTTC
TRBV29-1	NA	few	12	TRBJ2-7	CSVKLPAYEQYF	TGCAGCGTAAAATTGCCCGCCTACGAGCAGTACTTC
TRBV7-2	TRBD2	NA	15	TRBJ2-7	CASRPLAGGYNEQYF	TGCGCCAGCAGGCCACTAGCGGGGGGCTACAATGAGCAGTACTTC
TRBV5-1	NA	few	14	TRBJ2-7	CASSLEVQFYEQYF	TGCGCCAGCAGCTTGGAAGTCCAGTTCTACGAGCAGTACTTC
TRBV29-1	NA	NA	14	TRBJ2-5	CSVDGGGGQETQYF	TGCAGCGTTGACGGGGGAGGCGGCCAAGAGACCCAGTACTTC
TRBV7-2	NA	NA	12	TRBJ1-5	CASRSSKQPQHF	TGTGCCAGCAGGAGTAGCAAGCAGCCCCAGCATTTT
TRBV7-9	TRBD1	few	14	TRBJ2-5	CASSQRQGQETQYF	TGTGCCAGCAGCCAAAGACAGGGACAAGAGACCCAGTACTTC
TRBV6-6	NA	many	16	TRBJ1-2	CASSPLTGPTNYGYTF	TGTGCCAGCAGTCCCCTTACAGGGCCGACTAACTATGGCTACACCTTC
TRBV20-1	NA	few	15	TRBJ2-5	CSARAGTPLQETQYF	TGCAGTGCTAGAGCAGGGACACCGTTACAAGAGACCCAGTACTTC
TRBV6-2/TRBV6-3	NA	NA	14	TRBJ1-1	CASSKTGGGTEAFF	TGTGCCAGCAGTAAGACAGGAGGGGGGACTGAAGCTTTCTTT
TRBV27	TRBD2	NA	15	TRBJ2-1	CASSPRLAGEGEQFF	TGTGCCAGCAGTCCGAGACTAGCGGGGGAAGGGGAGCAGTTCTTC
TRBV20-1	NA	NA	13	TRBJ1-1	CSASRGPNTEAFF	TGCAGTGCTAGCCGTGGTCCCAACACTGAAGCTTTCTTT